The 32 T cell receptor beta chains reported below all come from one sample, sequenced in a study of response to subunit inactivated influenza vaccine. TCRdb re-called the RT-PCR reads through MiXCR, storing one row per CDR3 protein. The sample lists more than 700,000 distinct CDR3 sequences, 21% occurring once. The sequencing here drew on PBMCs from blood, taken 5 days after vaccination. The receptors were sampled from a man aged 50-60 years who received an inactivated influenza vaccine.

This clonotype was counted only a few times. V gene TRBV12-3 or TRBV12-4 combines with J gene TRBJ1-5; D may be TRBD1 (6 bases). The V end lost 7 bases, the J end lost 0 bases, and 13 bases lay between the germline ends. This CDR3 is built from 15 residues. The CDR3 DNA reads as TGTGCCAGCATTCCCAGGGGAGGTAGCAATCAGCCCCAGCATTTT. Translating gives CASIPRGGSNQPQHF.

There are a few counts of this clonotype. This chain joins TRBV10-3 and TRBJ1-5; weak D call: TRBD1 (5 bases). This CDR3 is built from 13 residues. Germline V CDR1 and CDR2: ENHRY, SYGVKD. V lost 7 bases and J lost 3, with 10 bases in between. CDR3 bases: TGTGCCATCACGGACATGCCCAATCAGCCCCAGCATTTT. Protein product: CAITDMPNQPQHF.

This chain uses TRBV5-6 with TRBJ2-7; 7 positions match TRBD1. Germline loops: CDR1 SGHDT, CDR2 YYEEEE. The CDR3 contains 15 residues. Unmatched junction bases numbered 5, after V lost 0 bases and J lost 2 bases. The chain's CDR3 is CASSLATGAPYEQYF. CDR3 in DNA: TGTGCCAGCAGCTTGGCCACAGGGGCCCCCTACGAGCAGTACTTC.

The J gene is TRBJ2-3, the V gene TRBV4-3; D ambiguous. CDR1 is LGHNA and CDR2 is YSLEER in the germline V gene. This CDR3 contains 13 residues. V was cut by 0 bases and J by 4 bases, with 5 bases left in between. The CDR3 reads CASSQEWSDTQYF. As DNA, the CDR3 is TGCGCCAGCAGCCAAGAATGGTCAGATACGCAGTATTTT.

The CDR3 region is CASKNDIDTGELFF. Here the CDR3 DNA reads TGTGCCAGCAAAAATGACATTGACACCGGGGAGCTGTTTTTT. This chain joins TRBV12-3 or TRBV12-4 and TRBJ2-2; D gene uncertain. The CDR3 has 14 amino acids. V lost 7 bases and J lost 3, with 12 bases in between.

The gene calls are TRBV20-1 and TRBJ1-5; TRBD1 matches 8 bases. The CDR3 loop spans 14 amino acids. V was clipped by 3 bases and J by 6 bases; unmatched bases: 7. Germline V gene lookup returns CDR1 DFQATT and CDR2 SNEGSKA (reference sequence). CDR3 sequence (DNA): TGCAGTGCTAGTACCAGGGGGCTTATTCAGCCCCAGCATTTT. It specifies CSASTRGLIQPQHF.

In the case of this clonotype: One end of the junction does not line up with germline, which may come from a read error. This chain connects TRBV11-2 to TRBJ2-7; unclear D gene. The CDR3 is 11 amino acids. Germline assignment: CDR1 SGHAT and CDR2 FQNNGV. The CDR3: CGSSLVGEQYF. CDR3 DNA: TGTGGCAGCAGCTTAGTGGGGGAGCAGTACTTC. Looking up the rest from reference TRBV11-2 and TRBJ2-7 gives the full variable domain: EAGVAQSPRYKIIEKRQSVAFWCNPISGHATLYWYQQILGQGPKLLIQFQNNGVVDDSQLPKDRFSAERLKGVDSTLKIQPAKLEDSAVYLCGSSLVGEQYFGPGTRLTVT.

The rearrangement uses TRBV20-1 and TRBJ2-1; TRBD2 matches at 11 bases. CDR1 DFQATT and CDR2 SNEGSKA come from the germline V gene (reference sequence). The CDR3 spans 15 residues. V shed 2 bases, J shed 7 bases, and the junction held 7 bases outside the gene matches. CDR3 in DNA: TGCAGTGCTAGAAGTTATAGCGGGGGGGCGAATGAGCAGTTCTTC. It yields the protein CSARSYSGGANEQFF.

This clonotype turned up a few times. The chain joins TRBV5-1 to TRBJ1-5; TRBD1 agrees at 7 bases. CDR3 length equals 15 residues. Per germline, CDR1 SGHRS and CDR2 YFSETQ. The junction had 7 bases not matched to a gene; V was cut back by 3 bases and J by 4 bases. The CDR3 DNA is TGCGCCAGCAGCTCACTCCCAGGGGGAAATCAGCCCCAGCATTTT. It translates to CASSSLPGGNQPQHF.

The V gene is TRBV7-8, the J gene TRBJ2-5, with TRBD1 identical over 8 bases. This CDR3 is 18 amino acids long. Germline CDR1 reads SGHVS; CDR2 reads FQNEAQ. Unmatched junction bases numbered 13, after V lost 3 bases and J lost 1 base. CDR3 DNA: TGTGCCAGCAGCTTTCGACAGGGGCCTTACTTCCCCCAAGAGACCCAGTACTTC. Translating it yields CASSFRQGPYFPQETQYF.

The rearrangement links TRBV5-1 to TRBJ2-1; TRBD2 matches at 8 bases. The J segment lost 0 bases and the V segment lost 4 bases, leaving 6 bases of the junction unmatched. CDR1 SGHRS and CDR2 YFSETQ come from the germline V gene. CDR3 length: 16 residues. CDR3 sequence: CASSRAGESSYNEQFF. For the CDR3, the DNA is TGCGCCAGCAGCCGAGCGGGGGAAAGCTCCTACAATGAGCAGTTCTTC.

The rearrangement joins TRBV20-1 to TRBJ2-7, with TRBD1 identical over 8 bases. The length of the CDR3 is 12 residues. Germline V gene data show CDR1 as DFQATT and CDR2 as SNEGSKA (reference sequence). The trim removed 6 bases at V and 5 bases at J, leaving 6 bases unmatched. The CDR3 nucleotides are TGCAGTGCGCAGGGGGCGGCCGACGAGCAGTACTTC. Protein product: CSAQGAADEQYF.

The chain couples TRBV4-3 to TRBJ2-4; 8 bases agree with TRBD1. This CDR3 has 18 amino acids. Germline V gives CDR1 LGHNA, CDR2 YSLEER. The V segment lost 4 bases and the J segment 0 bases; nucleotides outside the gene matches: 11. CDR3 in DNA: TGCGCCAGCAGCCTCGGTCCCGGACAGGGCCTAGCCAAAAACATTCAGTACTTC. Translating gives CASSLGPGQGLAKNIQYF.

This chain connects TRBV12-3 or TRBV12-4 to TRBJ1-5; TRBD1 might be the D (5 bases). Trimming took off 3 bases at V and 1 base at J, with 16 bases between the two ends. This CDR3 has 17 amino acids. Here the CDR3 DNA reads TGTGCCAGCAGTTTTCGGGACTTGCGCGGAAGCAATCAGCCCCAGCATTTT. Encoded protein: CASSFRDLRGSNQPQHF.

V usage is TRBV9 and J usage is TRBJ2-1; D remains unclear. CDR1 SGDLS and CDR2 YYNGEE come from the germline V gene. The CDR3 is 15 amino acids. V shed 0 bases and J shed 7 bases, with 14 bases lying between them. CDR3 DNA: TGTGCCAGCAGCGTAGGTCAAGGACCACAAAATGAGCAGTTCTTC. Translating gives CASSVGQGPQNEQFF. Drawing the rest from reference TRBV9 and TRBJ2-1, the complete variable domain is DSGVTQTPKHLITATGQRVTLRCSPRSGDLSVYWYQQSLDQGLQFLIQYYNGEERAKGNILERFSAQQFPDLHSELNLSSLELGDSALYFCASSVGQGPQNEQFFGPGTRLTVL.

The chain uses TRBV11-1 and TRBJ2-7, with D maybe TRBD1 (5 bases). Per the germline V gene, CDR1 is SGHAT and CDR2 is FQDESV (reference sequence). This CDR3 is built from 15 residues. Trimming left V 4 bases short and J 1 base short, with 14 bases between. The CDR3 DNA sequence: TGTGCCAGCAGCTCCAGGGTTTCGAGGTCCTACGAGCAGTACTTC. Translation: CASSSRVSRSYEQYF.

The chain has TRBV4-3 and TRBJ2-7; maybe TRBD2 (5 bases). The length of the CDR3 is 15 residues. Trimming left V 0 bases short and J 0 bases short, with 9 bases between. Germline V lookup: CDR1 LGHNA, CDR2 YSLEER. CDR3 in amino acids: CASSQDDGNSYEQYF. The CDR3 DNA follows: TGCGCCAGCAGCCAAGATGACGGGAACTCCTACGAGCAGTACTTC.

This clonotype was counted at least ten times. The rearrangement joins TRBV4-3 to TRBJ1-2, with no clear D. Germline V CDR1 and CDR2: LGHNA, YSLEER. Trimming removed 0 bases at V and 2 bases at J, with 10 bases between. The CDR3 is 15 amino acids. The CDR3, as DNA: TGCGCCAGCAGCCAAGATCTTCGGCACAACTATGGCTACACCTTC. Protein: CASSQDLRHNYGYTF.

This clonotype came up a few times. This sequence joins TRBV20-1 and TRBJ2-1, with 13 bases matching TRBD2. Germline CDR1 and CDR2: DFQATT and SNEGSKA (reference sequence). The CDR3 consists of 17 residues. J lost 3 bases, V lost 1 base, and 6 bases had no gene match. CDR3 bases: TGCAGTGCTAGAGTTAGCGGGACTAGCGGGGACTACAATGAGCAGTTCTTC. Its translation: CSARVSGTSGDYNEQFF.

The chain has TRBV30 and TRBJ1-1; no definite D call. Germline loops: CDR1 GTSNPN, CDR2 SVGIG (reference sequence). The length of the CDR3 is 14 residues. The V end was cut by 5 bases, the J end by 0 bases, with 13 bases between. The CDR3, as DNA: TGTGCCTGGGAACGGTCAGTTCTGAACACTGAAGCTTTCTTT. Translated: CAWERSVLNTEAFF.

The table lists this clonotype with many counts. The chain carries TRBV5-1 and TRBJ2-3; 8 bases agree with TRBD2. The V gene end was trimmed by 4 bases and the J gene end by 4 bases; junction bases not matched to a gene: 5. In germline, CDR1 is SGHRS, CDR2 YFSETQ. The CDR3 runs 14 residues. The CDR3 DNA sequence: TGCGCCAGCAGCATGGGACTAGTCGCAGATACGCAGTATTTT. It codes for CASSMGLVADTQYF.

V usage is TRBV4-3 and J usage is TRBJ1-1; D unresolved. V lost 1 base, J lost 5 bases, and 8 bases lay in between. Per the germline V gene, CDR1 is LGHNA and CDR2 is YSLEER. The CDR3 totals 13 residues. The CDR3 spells CASSQVQDTEAFF. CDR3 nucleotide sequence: TGCGCCAGCAGCCAAGTTCAGGATACTGAAGCTTTCTTT.

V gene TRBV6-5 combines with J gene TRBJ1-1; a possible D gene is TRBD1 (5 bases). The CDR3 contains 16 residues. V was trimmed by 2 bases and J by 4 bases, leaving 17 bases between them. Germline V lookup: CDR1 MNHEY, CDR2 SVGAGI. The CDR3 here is CASSYGRVGGRTEAFF. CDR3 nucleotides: TGTGCCAGCAGTTACGGCAGGGTGGGGGGACGCACTGAAGCTTTCTTT.

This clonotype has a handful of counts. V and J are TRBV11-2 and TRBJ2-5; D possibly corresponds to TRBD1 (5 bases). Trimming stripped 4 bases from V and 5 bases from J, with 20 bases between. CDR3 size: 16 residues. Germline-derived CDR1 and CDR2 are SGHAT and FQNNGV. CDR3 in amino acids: CASSWNLQDPPETQYF. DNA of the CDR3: TGTGCCAGCAGCTGGAACTTACAGGATCCCCCGGAGACCCAGTACTTC.

The CDR3 region has the DNA TGTGCCAGCTCACCACTTGGCGGGACCTCCTACAATGAGCAGTTCTTC. This sequence encodes CASSPLGGTSYNEQFF. V usage is TRBV18 and J usage is TRBJ2-1; perhaps TRBD2 as D (6 bases). This CDR3 region has 16 residues. With 1 base removed from V and 0 bases from J, the gap between germline ends came to 10 bases. From germline, CDR1 is KGHSH and CDR2 LQKENI. Complete variable domain (other parts from reference TRBV18 and TRBJ2-1): NAGVMQNPRHLVRRRGQEARLRCSPMKGHSHVYWYRQLPEEGLKFMVYLQKENIIDESGMPKERFSAEFPKEGPSILRIQQVVRGDSAAYFCASSPLGGTSYNEQFFGPGTRLTVL.

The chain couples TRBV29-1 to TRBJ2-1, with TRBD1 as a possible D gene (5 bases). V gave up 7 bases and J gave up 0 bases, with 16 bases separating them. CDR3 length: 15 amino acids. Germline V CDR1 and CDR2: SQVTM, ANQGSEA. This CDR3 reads CSGQGGAPSYNEQFF. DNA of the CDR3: TGCAGCGGGCAGGGTGGGGCACCCTCCTACAATGAGCAGTTCTTC.

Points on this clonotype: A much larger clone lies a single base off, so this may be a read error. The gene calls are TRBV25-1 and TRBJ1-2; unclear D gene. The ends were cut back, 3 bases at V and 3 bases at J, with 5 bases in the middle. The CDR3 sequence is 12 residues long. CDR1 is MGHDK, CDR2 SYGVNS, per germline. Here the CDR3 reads CASSEGHYGYTF. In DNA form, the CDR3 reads TGTGCCAGCAGTGAGGGCCACTATGGCTACACCTTC.

Here the CDR3 DNA reads TGTGCCTGGAATCCTAGCCGCGGGGAGCTGTTTTTT. Amino acids: CAWNPSRGELFF. This chain links TRBV30 with TRBJ2-2; perhaps TRBD2 as D (5 bases). Per germline, CDR1 GTSNPN and CDR2 SVGIG (reference sequence). The CDR3 runs to 12 residues. The V end was cut by 4 bases, the J end by 7 bases, with 10 bases between. The full variable domain, its missing parts supplied by reference TRBV30 and TRBJ2-2, is SQTIHQWPATLVQPVGSPLSLECTVEGTSNPNLYWYRQAAGRGLQLLFYSVGIGQISSEVPQNLSASRPQDRQFILSSKKLLLSDSGFYLCAWNPSRGELFFGEGSRLTVL.

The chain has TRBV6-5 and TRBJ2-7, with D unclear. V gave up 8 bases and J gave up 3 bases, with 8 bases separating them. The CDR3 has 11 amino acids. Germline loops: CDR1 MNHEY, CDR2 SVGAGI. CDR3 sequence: CASGDNYEQYF. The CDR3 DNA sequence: TGTGCCAGCGGTGACAACTACGAGCAGTACTTC.

CDR3 in DNA: TGTGCCAGCAGCTTATCCAACTCGGCTTATACTAGCACAGATACGCAGTATTTT. Translating it yields CASSLSNSAYTSTDTQYF. The gene calls are TRBV11-1 and TRBJ2-3; D not resolved. V dropped 2 bases and J dropped 0 bases, with 18 bases sitting between them. The CDR3 covers 18 residues. In germline, CDR1 is SGHAT, CDR2 FQDESV (reference sequence). Full variable domain (outside the CDR3, taken from reference TRBV11-1 and TRBJ2-3): EAEVAQSPRYKITEKSQAVAFWCDPISGHATLYWYRQILGQGPELLVQFQDESVVDDSQLPKDRFSAERLKGVDSTLKIQPAELGDSAMYLCASSLSNSAYTSTDTQYFGPGTRLTVL.

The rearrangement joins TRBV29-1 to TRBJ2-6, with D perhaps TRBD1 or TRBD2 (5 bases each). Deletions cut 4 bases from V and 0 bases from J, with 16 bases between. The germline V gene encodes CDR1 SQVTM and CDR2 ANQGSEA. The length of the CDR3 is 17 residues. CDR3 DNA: TGCAGCGTTGTGTGGGGGACCGTAATCTCTGGGGCCAACGTCCTGACTTTC. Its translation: CSVVWGTVISGANVLTF.

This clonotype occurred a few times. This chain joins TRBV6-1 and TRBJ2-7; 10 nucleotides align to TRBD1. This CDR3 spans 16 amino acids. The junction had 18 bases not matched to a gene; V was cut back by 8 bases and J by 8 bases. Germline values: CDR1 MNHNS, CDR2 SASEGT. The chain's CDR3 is CASGISGTGESGKQYF. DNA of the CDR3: TGTGCCAGCGGAATATCCGGGACAGGGGAGTCTGGCAAGCAGTACTTC.